The source of this T cell receptor beta chain is a study of T cell clusters in autoimmune cytopenias. Study outcomes and limitations: Primary autoimmune cytopenia patients seemingly lacked the physiological T cell clusters found in healthy donors. TRB repertoire shifts in secondary cytopenia and chronic lymphocytic leukemia mostly reflected lymphoma, not autoimmunity.

TRB amplification used around 0.25 ug of peripheral blood genomic DNA. TRB was amplified by touch-down multiplex PCR, primer pools A and B combined. TCRdb reworked the multiplex PCR reads into one entry per CDR3 protein, no DNA. The sample's table shows 2,500 to 3,500 distinct CDR3 sequences. Concerning this clonotype itself: Antigen: not known.

The CDR3 runs 14 residues. Germline V gives CDR1 SGHDT, CDR2 YYEEEE. The TCR sequence derives from a human donor with an autoimmune cytopenia or autoimmune hepatitis (not recorded which). Material: peripheral blood. This sequence joins TRBV5-6 and TRBJ2-7; TCRdb's D call of TRBD2 is untestable without DNA. CDR3 amino acids: CASSRSGSTYEQYF.